Listed below are T cell receptor beta chains from one sample, sequenced in a study of T cell changes during pregnancy in multiple sclerosis. Method: immunoSEQ multiplex PCR; TCRdb's copy keeps in-frame clones and lacks some. The table lists approximately 80,000 clones, roughly 94% of them singletons. Sequenced material: peripheral blood, taken in the second trimester of pregnancy. The receptor source for this set is a female donor in good health, enrolled as a control in a pregnancy study. Both conserved end residues are part of each CDR3. D genes are given only for firm matches. The size entry is marked missing in some rows and otherwise reads once, few, many or a size class.

16,TRBD2,TRBJ2-1,TRBV28,NA,CASGEGTSGRDNEQFF,TGTGCCAGCGGAGAGGGGACTAGCGGGAGGGACAATGAGCAGTTCTTC
15,NA,TRBJ1-4,TRBV28,NA,CASSFDAGSSEKLFF,TGTGCCAGCAGTTTCGACGCGGGCTCGAGTGAAAAACTGTTTTTT
15,TRBD2,TRBJ2-1,TRBV28,NA,CATSLREGWRNEQFF,TGTGCCACCTCCCTCCGGGAGGGTTGGAGGAATGAGCAGTTCTTC
15,NA,TRBJ2-1,TRBV7-9,NA,CASSRILTGSNEQFF,TGTGCCAGCAGCCGTATTCTTACAGGGTCCAATGAGCAGTTCTTC
13,NA,TRBJ2-3,TRBV6-1,NA,CASSEQATDTQYF,TGTGCCAGCAGTGAGCAGGCCACAGATACGCAGTATTTT
13,TRBD1,TRBJ1-2,TRBV7-2,NA,CASSRWDSSGYTF,TGTGCCAGCAGCCGTTGGGACAGCTCTGGCTACACCTTC
12,NA,TRBJ2-7,TRBV2,NA,CASIWKPGEQYF,TGTGCCAGCATTTGGAAGCCGGGCGAGCAGTACTTC
14,NA,TRBJ2-7,TRBV13,NA,CASRLMDSTYEQYF,TGTGCCAGCCGACTGATGGACAGCACCTACGAGCAGTACTTC
15,TRBD1,TRBJ2-5,TRBV5-8,NA,CASSSPGQGKETQYF,TGTGCCAGCAGCTCACCGGGACAGGGGAAAGAGACCCAGTACTTC
14,NA,TRBJ1-1,TRBV18,NA,CASSPVAVNTEAFF,TGTGCCAGCTCACCAGTTGCGGTGAACACTGAAGCTTTCTTT
15,NA,TRBJ2-2,TRBV7-9,once,CASSLARGVTGELFF,TGTGCCAGCAGCTTAGCACGCGGGGTGACCGGGGAGCTGTTTTTT
15,TRBD2,TRBJ2-1,TRBV27,NA,CASSPSGGGYNEQFF,TGTGCCAGCAGTCCTAGCGGGGGGGGCTACAATGAGCAGTTCTTC
14,NA,TRBJ2-2,TRBV7-8,NA,CASSLGESSGELFF,TGTGCCAGCAGCTTAGGGGAGTCCTCCGGGGAGCTGTTTTTT
14,TRBD2,TRBJ2-7,TRBV11-1,NA,CASSGSGREREQYF,TGTGCCAGCAGCGGTAGCGGGAGGGAGCGGGAGCAGTACTTC
13,TRBD2,TRBJ2-7,TRBV2,NA,CASSVGLVYEQYF,TGTGCCAGCAGTGTTGGACTAGTTTACGAGCAGTACTTC
14,NA,TRBJ2-2,TRBV7-9,NA,CASSLGGYAGELFF,TGTGCCAGCAGCTTAGGAGGCTATGCGGGGGAGCTGTTTTTT
15,NA,TRBJ1-6,TRBV5-4,NA,CASSLAGVNNSPLHF,TGTGCCAGCAGCTTGGCTGGAGTAAATAATTCACCCCTCCACTTT
17,NA,TRBJ1-5,TRBV19,NA,CASSSYLRGASDQPQHF,TGTGCCAGTAGTTCGTACCTCAGGGGAGCTAGTGATCAGCCCCAGCATTTT
14,NA,TRBJ2-3,TRBV7-2,NA,CASSPMRSTDTQYF,TGTGCCAGCAGCCCTATGCGGAGCACAGATACGCAGTATTTT
15,NA,TRBJ2-1,TRBV7-8,NA,CASSLGRASYNEQFF,TGTGCCAGCAGCTTAGGGCGAGCGTCCTACAATGAGCAGTTCTTC
15,NA,TRBJ1-4,TRBV12-1,NA,CASSTGGRGGEKLFF,TGTGCCAGCAGCACTGGTGGCAGAGGGGGTGAAAAACTGTTTTTT
16,TRBD2,TRBJ2-7,TRBV4-1,NA,CASSPGGSGRSGEQYF,TGCGCCAGCAGCCCGGGGGGTAGCGGGAGGTCGGGCGAGCAGTACTTC
14,TRBD1,TRBJ2-7,TRBV28,NA,CASRLPGGKNEQYF,TGTGCCAGCAGATTGCCAGGGGGCAAAAACGAGCAGTACTTC
12,NA,TRBJ2-1,TRBV7-9,NA,CASSATNNEQFF,TGTGCCAGCAGCGCGACTAACAATGAGCAGTTCTTC
14,NA,TRBJ2-7,TRBV7-9,few,CASSLRDSPYEQYF,TGTGCCAGCAGCCTCCGGGACTCACCCTACGAGCAGTACTTC
14,TRBD1,TRBJ1-1,TRBV7-9,NA,CASSWGQMNTEAFF,TGTGCCAGCAGCTGGGGACAGATGAACACTGAAGCTTTCTTT
16,TRBD2,TRBJ2-3,TRBV5-1,NA,CASSLGPSGVTDTQYF,TGCGCCAGCAGCTTGGGGCCTAGCGGGGTTACAGATACGCAGTATTTT
15,TRBD1,TRBJ2-7,TRBV28,NA,CASSPSRDRADEQYF,TGTGCCAGCAGCCCAAGCCGGGACAGGGCTGACGAGCAGTACTTC
13,NA,TRBJ1-4,TRBV28,NA,CASRGGGNEKLFF,TGTGCCAGCCGCGGTGGGGGGAATGAAAAACTGTTTTTT
17,TRBD2,TRBJ2-7,TRBV19,NA,CASSIGGAGAHSYEQYF,TGTGCCAGTAGTATCGGGGGAGCGGGGGCCCACTCCTACGAGCAGTACTTC
12,NA,TRBJ1-2,TRBV6-1,once,CASRVAGSGYTF,TGTGCCAGCAGGGTGGCGGGCTCTGGCTACACCTTC
15,TRBD1,TRBJ1-2,TRBV7-9,few,CASSSSTGITDGYTF,TGTGCCAGCAGCTCTTCGACAGGGATCACCGATGGCTACACCTTC
17,TRBD2,TRBJ2-5,TRBV19,NA,CASRGVSAGGYQETQYF,TGTGCCAGTAGGGGGGTCTCGGCGGGAGGGTACCAAGAGACCCAGTACTTC
14,TRBD2,TRBJ2-7,TRBV28,NA,CASTSSGISYEQYF,TGTGCCAGCACCTCTAGCGGAATCTCCTACGAGCAGTACTTC
16,NA,TRBJ2-1,TRBV27,NA,CASSLQGIPQYNEQFF,TGTGCCAGCAGTTTACAGGGCATCCCTCAGTACAATGAGCAGTTCTTC
14,NA,TRBJ2-7,TRBV5-4,NA,CASSLDRGLYEQYF,TGTGCCAGCAGCCTAGACCGGGGATTATACGAGCAGTACTTC
12,NA,TRBJ2-5,TRBV30,NA,CAWSSQRETQYF,TGTGCCTGGAGTTCCCAGAGGGAGACCCAGTACTTC
15,TRBD1,TRBJ1-4,TRBV6-6,NA,CASSYSDRGYEKLFF,TGTGCCAGCAGTTACTCAGACAGGGGATATGAAAAACTGTTTTTT
14,NA,TRBJ2-7,TRBV5-6,NA,CASSLGDKTYEQYF,TGTGCCAGCAGCTTGGGGGACAAGACCTACGAGCAGTACTTC
16,NA,TRBJ2-7,TRBV10-3,NA,CAISEEMADSREEQYF,TGTGCCATCAGTGAGGAAATGGCGGACAGCCGTGAGGAGCAGTACTTC
16,TRBD1,TRBJ2-5,TRBV9,NA,CASSEGTGFLQETQYF,TGTGCCAGCAGCGAGGGGACAGGGTTCCTCCAAGAGACCCAGTACTTC